The 10 T cell receptor beta chains below all came from one sample that was sequenced in a study of PD-1 blockade in classical Hodgkin lymphoma. Every patient was affected by relapse after autologous stem cell transplantation, while exposure to brentuximab vedotin was not uniform. Using immunoSEQ multiplex PCR, the repertoire was profiled, and TCRdb retains in-frame clones only, with some absent. The table records around 20,000 clones, roughly 76% of them present only once. The sequences come from peripheral blood mononuclear cells (PBMCs), collected at baseline. These receptor sequences come from a human donor with classical Hodgkin lymphoma.

The rearrangement joins TRBV11-2 to TRBJ2-7, with D perhaps TRBD2 (6 bases). CDR3 size: 13 residues. Trimming stripped 1 base from V and 7 bases from J, with 11 bases between. In germline, CDR1 is SGHAT, CDR2 FQNNGV. The CDR3 DNA follows: TGTGCCAGCAGCTTAGTCACTAGCAAAGAGCAGTACTTC. It specifies CASSLVTSKEQYF. Variable domain in full (rest from reference TRBV11-2 and TRBJ2-7): EAGVAQSPRYKIIEKRQSVAFWCNPISGHATLYWYQQILGQGPKLLIQFQNNGVVDDSQLPKDRFSAERLKGVDSTLKIQPAKLEDSAVYLCASSLVTSKEQYFGPGTRLTVT.

In its sample, this clone was seen once. This chain uses TRBV27 with TRBJ1-4, with D unclear. This CDR3 has 15 residues. Between the trimmed V and J ends, which lost 0 bases and 10 bases, there was a span of 15 bases. Germline V CDR1 and CDR2: MNHEY, SMNVEV (reference sequence). This chain's CDR3 is CASSLSGDPFAKLFF. In DNA form, the CDR3 reads TGTGCCAGCAGTTTATCTGGGGATCCCTTTGCAAAACTGTTTTTT.

This chain joins TRBV4-1 and TRBJ2-1; 7 nucleotides line up with TRBD2. The CDR3 length is 19 residues. V lost 0 bases, J lost 0 bases, and 11 bases stayed unmatched. Germline CDR1 is MGHRA and CDR2 is YSYEKL. For the CDR3, the DNA is TGCGCCAGCAGCCAAGATTTTAGTGCGGGGGTGGCCTCCTACAATGAGCAGTTCTTC. Protein sequence: CASSQDFSAGVASYNEQFF.

The rearrangement links TRBV9 to TRBJ2-3, with 7 bases lining up with TRBD2. V shed 0 bases, J shed 0 bases, and the junction held 25 bases outside the gene matches. The germline V gene has CDR1 SGDLS and CDR2 YYNGEE. This CDR3 contains 23 residues. For the CDR3, the DNA is TGTGCCAGCAGCGTAGTTTCCGTCCTAGGCGGGAGTATATCCCCTTCTAGCACAGATACGCAGTATTTT. Protein sequence: CASSVVSVLGGSISPSSTDTQYF.

The V and J genes are TRBV7-9 and TRBJ1-1, with 8 bases identical to TRBD1. This CDR3 is 14 amino acids long. V was pared by 1 base and J by 7 bases, with 5 bases of the junction left unmatched. CDR1 and CDR2 from the germline V gene are SEHNR and FQNEAQ (reference sequence). The CDR3 is CASSLGDRLREAFF. The CDR3 DNA reads as TGTGCCAGCAGCTTAGGGGACAGGTTACGTGAAGCTTTCTTT.

V and J are TRBV6-6 and TRBJ1-4, with 7 positions matching TRBD1. V was pared by 0 bases and J by 3 bases, with 4 bases of the junction left unmatched. Germline lookup yields CDR1 MNHNY and CDR2 SVGAGI (reference sequence). CDR3 length: 16 residues. The CDR3 DNA reads as TGTGCCAGCAGTTACTCAGGGGGCCAGGCTAATGAAAAACTGTTTTTT. Translating gives CASSYSGGQANEKLFF.

CDR3: CASSHRQGARNEQYF. The CDR3 DNA is TGTGCCAGCAGCCACCGACAGGGGGCGAGGAACGAGCAGTACTTC. J is TRBJ2-7 and V is TRBV13; 10 positions match TRBD1. In germline, CDR1 is PRHDT, CDR2 FYEKMQ (reference sequence). The V gene end was trimmed by 5 bases and the J gene end by 5 bases; junction bases not matched to a gene: 9. This CDR3 is built from 15 residues.

The chain's CDR3 is CASSQVSALGGAETQYF. CDR3 coding DNA: TGCGCCAGCAGCCAAGTTAGTGCTCTCGGGGGGGCTGAGACCCAGTACTTC. The chain has TRBV4-1 and TRBJ2-5; 8 bases line up with TRBD2. V was pared by 1 base and J by 5 bases, with 12 bases of the junction left unmatched. This CDR3 is 17 amino acids long. Germline assignment: CDR1 MGHRA and CDR2 YSYEKL.

This clone was observed a few times. Other DNA sequences in the sample encode the same CDR3. This chain links TRBV14 with TRBJ2-2; no reliable D call. Germline V gene lookup returns CDR1 SGHDN and CDR2 FVKESK. V was clipped by 3 bases and J by 2 bases, with 7 bases between them. This CDR3 has 14 residues. The DNA for the CDR3 is TGTGCCAGCAGCCAGTACGGAAACACCGGGGAGCTGTTTTTT. Encoded protein: CASSQYGNTGELFF. The complete variable domain, with remaining parts taken from reference TRBV14 and TRBJ2-2, reads EAGVTQFPSHSVIEKGQTVTLRCDPISGHDNLYWYRRVMGKEIKFLLHFVKESKQDESGMPNNRFLAERTGGTYSTLKVQPAELEDSGVYFCASSQYGNTGELFFGEGSRLTVL.

This clone was observed a single time. The gene calls are TRBV13 and TRBJ2-3; D uncertain. The CDR3 loop spans 14 amino acids. CDR1 PRHDT and CDR2 FYEKMQ come from the germline V gene (reference sequence). Trimming left V 1 base short and J 1 base short, with 6 bases between. Written as DNA, the CDR3 is TGTGCCAGCAGCTTAGACGCAGGCACAGATACGCAGTATTTT. Translation: CASSLDAGTDTQYF.